This section outlines one T cell receptor (beta chain) sequence together with its context. Its cognate antigen is unknown. Only in-frame clones appear in the TCRdb table, and some are missing; sequencing was by immunoSEQ multiplex PCR. Among 76,000 or so clones listed, 70% to 90% were seen once. The data derive from a study of OX40 agonist ivuxolimab in advanced cancers. Turning to the study itself: Patients in dose escalation had liver, melanoma, kidney or head and neck cancers. In three patients, partial responses were observed, one with hepatocellular carcinoma and two with cutaneous melanoma. Whole-study findings and limits: CD4+ and CD8+ T cells in blood underwent clonal expansion by week 6 at 0.1 to 3.0 mg/kg. Certain nonresponders additionally had low normalized T-cell clonal expansion.

With 4 bases clipped from V and 7 bases from J, the junction kept 10 bases outside the gene matches. Looked up from germline, CDR1 is MNHEY and CDR2 is SMNVEV (reference sequence). The CDR3 is made up of 16 amino acids. This chain uses TRBV27 with TRBJ2-1, with 10 bases lining up with TRBD2. The receptor comes from an adult with an advanced solid tumor such as melanoma, head and neck, liver or kidney cancer. Sequencing used CD4+ or CD8+ T cells sorted from blood, obtained in a trial of the OX40 agonist ivuxolimab. The DNA of the CDR3 is TGTGCCAGCAGTTCGGGGGTAGCGGGAGGCCTGAATGAGCAGTTCTTC. It encodes CASSSGVAGGLNEQFF.